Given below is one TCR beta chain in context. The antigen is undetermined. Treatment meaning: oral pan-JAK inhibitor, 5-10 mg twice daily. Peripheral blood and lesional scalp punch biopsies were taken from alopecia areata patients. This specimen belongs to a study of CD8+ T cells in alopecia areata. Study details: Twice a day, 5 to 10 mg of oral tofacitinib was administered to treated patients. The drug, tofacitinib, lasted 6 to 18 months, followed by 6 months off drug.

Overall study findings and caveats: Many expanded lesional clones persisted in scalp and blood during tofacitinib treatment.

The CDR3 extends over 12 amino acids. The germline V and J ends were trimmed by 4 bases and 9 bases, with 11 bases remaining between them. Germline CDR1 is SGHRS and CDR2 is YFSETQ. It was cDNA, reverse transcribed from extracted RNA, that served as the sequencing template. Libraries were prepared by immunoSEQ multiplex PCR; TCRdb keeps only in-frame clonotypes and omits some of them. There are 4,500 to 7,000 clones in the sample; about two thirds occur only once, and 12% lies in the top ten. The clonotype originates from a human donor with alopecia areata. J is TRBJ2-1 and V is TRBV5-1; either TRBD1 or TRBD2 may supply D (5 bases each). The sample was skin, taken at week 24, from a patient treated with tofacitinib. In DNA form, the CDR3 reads TGCGCCAGCAGCGGGTATGGGGGTGAGCAGTTCTTC. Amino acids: CASSGYGGEQFF.